One sample yielded the 20 T cell receptor beta chains listed below, sequenced in a study of T-cell reconstitution after alpha-beta-depleted transplantation in children. Unique molecular identifiers were incorporated during preparation of the TCRbeta library. TCRdb reprocessed the PCR reads with MiXCR, giving one entry per CDR3 protein. This sample carries 550,000 to 800,000 distinct CDR3 sequences, around 13% of them seen once, and the ten largest clones take 0.65% to 0.9%. The starting material was PBMCs, obtained before TCRalphabeta/CD19-depleted stem cell transplant. Receptors originate from a girl aged 2-9 years with congenital amegakaryocytic thrombocytopenia, due to receive a stem cell transplant.

This clonotype was counted at least ten times. J is TRBJ2-2 and V is TRBV20-1; 10 positions agree with TRBD1. The V and J ends lost 5 bases and 5 bases, in that order; junction bases with no gene match: 17. The CDR3 consists of 18 residues. Germline V gene data show CDR1 as DFQATT and CDR2 as SNEGSKA (reference sequence). This CDR3 is CSALLPGQGQHLTGELFF. CDR3 in DNA: TGCAGTGCTTTACTCCCGGGACAGGGGCAACACTTGACCGGGGAGCTGTTTTTT.

The chain is built from TRBV7-9 and TRBJ2-7; D may be TRBD1 (6 bases). Per germline, CDR1 SEHNR and CDR2 FQNEAQ (reference sequence). The CDR3 spans 14 residues. V was trimmed by 5 bases and J by 6 bases, leaving 17 bases between them. The CDR3 DNA sequence: TGTGCCAGCAGCCCCACGCGACAGGTCCCCGAGCAGTACTTC. Translated: CASSPTRQVPEQYF.

The sample holds a few counts of this clonotype. The chain couples TRBV14 to TRBJ2-1, with TRBD2 matching over 11 bases. This CDR3 comprises 20 residues. Germline V CDR1 and CDR2: SGHDN, FVKESK. V was clipped by 3 bases and J by 6 bases; unmatched bases: 19. CDR3 sequence reads: CASSQELLAGGPPGGNEQFF. The DNA for the CDR3 is TGTGCCAGCAGCCAGGAATTGTTAGCGGGAGGGCCCCCCGGGGGCAATGAGCAGTTCTTC.

This clonotype was seen at least ten times. This sequence joins TRBV29-1 and TRBJ2-1, with 9 bases matching TRBD2. The CDR3 has 13 amino acids. The V segment lost 8 bases and the J segment 8 bases; nucleotides outside the gene matches: 10. CDR1 is SQVTM, CDR2 ANQGSEA, per germline. CDR3 residues: CSFGLAPHDEQFF. Written as DNA, the CDR3 is TGCAGCTTCGGACTAGCGCCCCACGATGAGCAGTTCTTC.

J is TRBJ2-1 and V is TRBV15; the D gene is possibly TRBD2 (5 bases). The ends were cut back, 5 bases at V and 6 bases at J, with 14 bases in the middle. The V gene's germline CDR1 is LNHNV and CDR2 YYDKDF (reference sequence). This CDR3 has 14 residues. For the CDR3, the DNA is TGTGCCACCAGCCCACGGGGAGAGGTCAATGAGCAGTTCTTC. Its translation is CATSPRGEVNEQFF.

In DNA form, the CDR3 reads TGTGCCACAACCCCGGGACAGGTGGGATCACCCCTCCACTTT. Amino acid sequence: CATTPGQVGSPLHF. The V gene is TRBV12-3 or TRBV12-4, the J gene TRBJ1-6; 8 nucleotides line up with TRBD1. With V trimmed by 10 bases and J by 10 bases, 12 bases remained unmatched. CDR3 size: 14 residues.

This clonotype was seen repeatedly, ten times or more. The gene calls are TRBV29-1 and TRBJ2-5; D is undetermined. Germline lookup yields CDR1 SQVTM and CDR2 ANQGSEA. Trimming left V 1 base short and J 4 bases short, with 4 bases between. The CDR3 totals 11 residues. The CDR3 region has the DNA TGCAGCGTTGAAGTCGCAGAGACCCAGTACTTC. Its translation is CSVEVAETQYF.

The V call is TRBV20-1, the J call TRBJ2-1; 14 positions agree with TRBD2. Losses at the gene ends were 6 bases for V and 9 bases for J; bases not matched to a gene: 10. The CDR3 runs 15 residues. Germline CDR1 reads DFQATT; CDR2 reads SNEGSKA (reference sequence). CDR3 loop: CSANPGTSGSGEQFF. The CDR3 DNA sequence: TGCAGTGCAAACCCCGGGACTAGCGGGAGTGGTGAGCAGTTCTTC.

This clonotype was picked up many times. This chain joins TRBV20-1 and TRBJ1-5; no clear D. The CDR3 runs 14 residues. V was trimmed by 6 bases and J by 9 bases, leaving 21 bases between them. CDR1 DFQATT and CDR2 SNEGSKA come from the germline V gene (reference sequence). CDR3 region: CSARPRAEMGPQHF. The DNA of the CDR3 is TGCAGTGCGCGCCCTAGGGCTGAAATGGGGCCCCAGCATTTT.

This clonotype was seen a few times. The gene calls are TRBV30 and TRBJ1-5; D might be TRBD1 (6 bases). This CDR3 is built from 14 residues. V was clipped by 3 bases and J by 5 bases, with 14 bases between them. CDR1 and CDR2 from the germline V gene are GTSNPN and SVGIG (reference sequence). CDR3 nucleotide sequence: TGTGCCTGGAGCACAGGGATAAGTCATCAGCCCCAGCATTTT. Protein sequence: CAWSTGISHQPQHF.

There are a few counts of this clonotype. The chain joins TRBV9 to TRBJ2-5, with 8 bases identical to TRBD1. The junction had 9 bases not matched to a gene; V was cut back by 2 bases and J by 3 bases. This CDR3 comprises 16 residues. Germline CDR1 is SGDLS and CDR2 is YYNGEE. The CDR3 here is CASSVGMGQVEETQYF. CDR3 sequence (DNA): TGTGCCAGCAGCGTCGGGATGGGACAGGTAGAAGAGACCCAGTACTTC.

This clonotype has a count of ten or more. This chain uses TRBV4-2 with TRBJ2-1; 10 positions agree with TRBD2. The junction had 12 bases not matched to a gene; V was cut back by 4 bases and J by 9 bases. CDR1 LGHNA and CDR2 YNFKEQ come from the germline V gene. CDR3 size: 16 residues. In nucleotides, the CDR3 is TGTGCCAGCAGCCCTATAGTAGCGGGAGGCCCGGGTGAGCAGTTCTTC. This translates into CASSPIVAGGPGEQFF.

This clonotype was recorded at least ten times. V usage is TRBV5-1 and J usage is TRBJ2-7; D gene ambiguous. The CDR3 length is 13 residues. V lost 1 base to trimming and J lost 2 bases, with 7 bases between them. The germline CDR1 and CDR2 sequences are SGHRS and YFSETQ. The CDR3 region has the DNA TGCGCCAGCAGCTTGACACCAACCTACGAGCAGTACTTC. This translates into CASSLTPTYEQYF.

This clonotype was seen at least ten times. The chain couples TRBV5-1 to TRBJ2-3; 11 positions agree with TRBD2. CDR1 is SGHRS, CDR2 YFSETQ, per germline. Trimming at V came to 3 bases and at J to 6 bases, leaving 18 bases not matched to a gene. This CDR3 contains 19 residues. As DNA, the CDR3 is TGCGCCAGCAGCTCGACAGGGGTCGTGACTAGCGGGATCGGGGATACGCAGTATTTT. Translating gives CASSSTGVVTSGIGDTQYF. The variable domain in full, with the rest retrieved from reference TRBV5-1 and TRBJ2-3, is KAGVTQTPRYLIKTRGQQVTLSCSPISGHRSVSWYQQTPGQGLQFLFEYFSETQRNKGNFPGRFSGRQFSNSRSEMNVSTLELGDSALYLCASSSTGVVTSGIGDTQYFGPGTRLTVL.

This clonotype was counted many times. The V and J genes are TRBV29-1 and TRBJ1-1, with D possibly TRBD1 on 5 matching bases. V dropped 6 bases and J dropped 7 bases, with 12 bases sitting between them. The germline CDR1 and CDR2 sequences are SQVTM and ANQGSEA. CDR3 length equals 11 residues. The DNA for the CDR3 is TGCAGCGTCGTGCCAGGGTTTGAAGCTTTCTTT. Translation gives CSVVPGFEAFF.

The table lists this clonotype with many counts. This chain connects TRBV28 to TRBJ1-2; no clear D gene. Looked up from germline, CDR1 is MDHEN and CDR2 is SYDVKM. The CDR3 runs 11 residues. V was pared by 3 bases and J by 5 bases, with 4 bases between. The CDR3 DNA reads TGTGCCAGCAGTTTCAAGTATGGCTACACCTTC. This gives the protein CASSFKYGYTF.

The CDR3 sequence: CASSEGTSGRNTGELFF. CDR3 in DNA: TGCGCCAGCAGTGAAGGGACTAGCGGGAGAAATACCGGGGAGCTGTTTTTT. This rearrangement joins TRBV10-2 to TRBJ2-2; 14 nucleotides match TRBD2. The CDR3 totals 17 residues. V dropped 3 bases and J dropped 5; count of bases not matched to a gene: 5. Germline V gene sequence: CDR1 WSHSY, CDR2 SAAADI.

This clonotype showed up just a few times. The chain recombines TRBV3-1 with TRBJ2-7, with 8 positions matching TRBD2. The junction had 8 bases not matched to a gene; V was cut back by 4 bases and J by 6 bases. Per germline, CDR1 LGHDT and CDR2 YNNKEL (reference sequence). This CDR3 contains 14 residues. The CDR3 here is CASSLGLVLGEQYF. The CDR3 region has the DNA TGTGCCAGCAGCCTGGGACTAGTTCTGGGCGAGCAGTACTTC.

This clonotype has ten or more counts. The rearrangement links TRBV20-1 to TRBJ2-3; 15 bases align to TRBD2. Germline V gene sequence: CDR1 DFQATT, CDR2 SNEGSKA (reference sequence). This CDR3 has 18 amino acids. Trimming cost V 1 base and J 3 bases; bases outside gene matches: 8. The CDR3 loop is CSARGPGTSGRITDTQYF. Written as DNA, the CDR3 is TGCAGTGCTAGAGGCCCCGGGACTAGCGGGAGGATAACAGATACGCAGTATTTT.

The genes are TRBV7-2 and TRBJ2-7; no definite D call. The V end lost 0 bases, the J end lost 3 bases, and 6 bases lay between the germline ends. Germline CDR1 and CDR2: SGHTA and FQGNSA. This CDR3 has 13 residues. In nucleotides, the CDR3 is TGTGCCAGCAGCTTAGCGTGGGTCTACGAGCAGTACTTC. The encoded protein is CASSLAWVYEQYF.